Below, 23 T cell receptor beta chains from the same sample are listed, as sequenced in a study of PD-L1 blockade in urothelial cancer. TCRdb's copy holds only in-frame clones and misses some; the assay was immunoSEQ multiplex PCR. The data contain about 130,000 clones, approximately 85% of them seen just once; the ten biggest clones take up about 2.4%. Time point described: peripheral blood 6 weeks after treatment start. This sample comprised PBMCs, obtained around atezolizumab (anti-PD-L1) treatment. The receptors derive from a man aged 45-65 years with urothelial cancer.

This clone was counted only a few times. The chain combines TRBV10-2 with TRBJ2-1, with a weak D call TRBD1 (5 bases). This CDR3 contains 12 residues. Germline V gene data show CDR1 as WSHSY and CDR2 as SAAADI. V dropped 7 bases and J dropped 8 bases, with 12 bases sitting between them. DNA for the CDR3: TGCGCCAGCACAAGCAGGGTCGATGAGCAGTTCTTC. Protein product: CASTSRVDEQFF.

The V call is TRBV5-1, the J call TRBJ2-1; 11 bases fit TRBD1. V shed 5 bases, J shed 4 bases, and the junction held 5 bases outside the gene matches. This CDR3 is built from 15 residues. Germline V gives CDR1 SGHRS, CDR2 YFSETQ. As DNA, the CDR3 is TGCGCCAGCAGACCAGGGACAGGGGGATACAATGAGCAGTTCTTC. The encoded protein is CASRPGTGGYNEQFF. Full variable domain (outside the CDR3, taken from reference TRBV5-1 and TRBJ2-1): KAGVTQTPRYLIKTRGQQVTLSCSPISGHRSVSWYQQTPGQGLQFLFEYFSETQRNKGNFPGRFSGRQFSNSRSEMNVSTLELGDSALYLCASRPGTGGYNEQFFGPGTRLTVL.

CDR3 loop: CASSLRGSTEAFF. The CDR3 DNA sequence: TGTGCCAGCAGCTTGCGGGGGAGTACTGAAGCTTTCTTT. The J gene is TRBJ1-1, the V gene TRBV5-4; D is perhaps TRBD1 (5 bases). Germline CDR1 and CDR2: SGHNT and YYREEE (reference sequence). The CDR3 has 13 amino acids. V lost 1 base, J lost 5 bases, and 9 bases lay in between.

The genes are TRBV2 and TRBJ2-3, with TRBD1 matching 9 bases. The CDR3 extends over 17 amino acids. The germline V gene encodes CDR1 SNHLY and CDR2 FYNNEI. The V segment lost 6 bases and the J segment 5 bases; nucleotides outside the gene matches: 15. The CDR3 spells CASRARDTGTGLDTQYF. For the CDR3, the DNA is TGTGCCAGCAGGGCCCGGGATACCGGGACAGGGTTAGATACGCAGTATTTT.

The V and J genes are TRBV28 and TRBJ2-1, with 13 bases aligning to TRBD2. Looked up from germline, CDR1 is MDHEN and CDR2 is SYDVKM. This CDR3 comprises 14 residues. J gave up 7 bases and V 5 bases, and 2 bases lay outside the gene matches. The CDR3 loop is CASSVTSGRNEQFF. CDR3 in DNA: TGTGCCAGCAGTGTGACTAGCGGGAGGAATGAGCAGTTCTTC.

This chain links TRBV6-1 with TRBJ1-5; D is unclear. The V and J ends lost 2 bases and 1 base respectively, with 6 bases between them. CDR1 and CDR2 (germline): MNHNS, SASEGT. This CDR3 is built from 14 residues. The CDR3 spells CASSERGSNQPQHF. DNA of the CDR3: TGTGCCAGCAGTGAACGAGGAAGCAATCAGCCCCAGCATTTT.

J is TRBJ1-1 and V is TRBV5-5; D call uncertain. V lost 4 bases, J lost 2 bases, and 15 bases lay in between. The germline V gene encodes CDR1 SGHKS and CDR2 YYEKEE (reference sequence). CDR3 length: 15 residues. The CDR3 region is CASSPAGFGNTEAFF. The DNA of the CDR3 is TGTGCCAGCAGCCCGGCGGGGTTTGGTAACACTGAAGCTTTCTTT.

The gene calls are TRBV5-1 and TRBJ2-7, with 7 positions matching TRBD1. The CDR3 is 14 amino acids. V lost 3 bases and J lost 2; bases outside the gene matches: 5. In germline, CDR1 is SGHRS, CDR2 YFSETQ. The CDR3 is CASSSATGAYEQYF. In DNA form, the CDR3 reads TGCGCCAGCAGCTCCGCAACAGGGGCCTACGAGCAGTACTTC.

The CDR3 sequence: CASRRDRVGDGYTF. CDR3 in DNA: TGTGCCAGCAGGAGGGACAGGGTTGGTGATGGCTACACCTTC. J is TRBJ1-2 and V is TRBV28; TRBD1 matches 9 bases. The junction had 8 bases not matched to a gene; V was cut back by 6 bases and J by 6 bases. Germline V lookup: CDR1 MDHEN, CDR2 SYDVKM. The CDR3 sequence is 14 residues long.

The rearrangement uses TRBV11-2 and TRBJ2-6; D not certain. V was pared by 0 bases and J by 0 bases, with 6 bases between. CDR3 length equals 16 residues. The germline V gene has CDR1 SGHAT and CDR2 FQNNGV. The CDR3 DNA is TGTGCCAGCAGCTTAGACTCCTCCTCTGGGGCCAACGTCCTGACTTTC. Translation: CASSLDSSSGANVLTF.

This chain uses TRBV7-9 with TRBJ2-1, with 15 bases fitting TRBD2. The CDR3 consists of 18 residues. The trim removed 5 bases at V and 7 bases at J, leaving 12 bases unmatched. CDR1 and CDR2 (germline): SEHNR, FQNEAQ (reference sequence). CDR3 sequence: CASSPTRGLAGGGNEQFF. The CDR3 DNA reads as TGTGCCAGCAGCCCAACCCGAGGACTAGCGGGAGGGGGTAATGAGCAGTTCTTC. The full variable domain, completed using reference TRBV7-9 and TRBJ2-1, is DTGVSQNPRHKITKRGQNVTFRCDPISEHNRLYWYRQTLGQGPEFLTYFQNEAQLEKSRLLSDRFSAERPKGSFSTLEIQRTEQGDSAMYLCASSPTRGLAGGGNEQFFGPGTRLTVL.

The chain has TRBV5-1 and TRBJ2-5; TRBD2 agrees at 13 bases. Unmatched junction bases numbered 5, after V lost 4 bases and J lost 2 bases. Germline CDR1 and CDR2: SGHRS and YFSETQ. This CDR3 is built from 16 residues. The chain's CDR3 is CASSLGTSGTQETQYF. The CDR3 nucleotides are TGCGCCAGCAGCCTTGGGACTAGCGGGACGCAAGAGACCCAGTACTTC.

The chain couples TRBV28 to TRBJ1-1; D is unresolved. Trimming shortened V by 4 bases and J by 6 bases, and 12 bases separated the two germline ends. The CDR3 is 13 residues long. The germline CDR1 and CDR2 sequences are MDHEN and SYDVKM. The CDR3 reads CASSSEGFAEAFF. CDR3 DNA: TGTGCCAGCAGTTCAGAGGGCTTTGCTGAAGCTTTCTTT.

This clone was picked up one time. V usage is TRBV18 and J usage is TRBJ2-5, with 8 nucleotides matching TRBD2. V lost 1 base and J lost 3; bases outside the gene matches: 7. There are 16 residues in the CDR3. CDR1 is KGHSH, CDR2 LQKENI, per germline. DNA for the CDR3: TGTGCCAGCTCACCACGGAGCGGGGGACTTAAAGAGACCCAGTACTTC. The encoded protein is CASSPRSGGLKETQYF.

The J gene is TRBJ2-7, the V gene TRBV19, with 8 bases identical to TRBD2. Germline CDR1 reads LNHDA; CDR2 reads SQIVND (reference sequence). The CDR3 consists of 15 residues. V was pared by 4 bases and J by 0 bases, with 5 bases of the junction left unmatched. CDR3: CASSSSGISSYEQYF. The CDR3 DNA reads TGTGCCAGTAGTAGTAGCGGGATAAGCTCCTACGAGCAGTACTTC. Drawing the rest from reference TRBV19 and TRBJ2-7, the complete variable domain is DGGITQSPKYLFRKEGQNVTLSCEQNLNHDAMYWYRQDPGQGLRLIYYSQIVNDFQKGDIAEGYSVSREKKESFPLTVTSAQKNPTAFYLCASSSSGISSYEQYFGPGTRLTVT.

The table lists this clone with a few counts. The chain uses TRBV6-5 and TRBJ2-2, with a tentative D call TRBD2 (5 bases). V was clipped by 7 bases and J by 2 bases, with 11 bases between them. This CDR3 is built from 14 residues. The germline V gene encodes CDR1 MNHEY and CDR2 SVGAGI. The CDR3 is CASIHRGNTGELFF. In nucleotides, the CDR3 is TGTGCCAGCATACACCGGGGAAACACCGGGGAGCTGTTTTTT.

J is TRBJ1-1 and V is TRBV6-5; no definite D call. CDR1 and CDR2 from the germline V gene are MNHEY and SVGAGI. The CDR3 extends over 15 amino acids. V was pared by 1 base and J by 2 bases, with 11 bases between. CDR3 residues: CASSYYPPGNTEAFF. The DNA of the CDR3 is TGTGCCAGCAGTTACTATCCCCCGGGAAACACTGAAGCTTTCTTT.

The rearrangement joins TRBV28 to TRBJ1-3, with D hard to call. The germline V gene has CDR1 MDHEN and CDR2 SYDVKM. The CDR3 length is 14 residues. Trimming pared 4 bases from V and 0 bases from J, leaving 7 bases between. As DNA, the CDR3 is TGTGCCAGCAGTTCTGGGAGCTCTGGAAACACCATATATTTT. It translates to CASSSGSSGNTIYF.

The V call is TRBV5-1, the J call TRBJ2-7, with 10 bases aligning to TRBD2. This CDR3 is 17 amino acids long. V lost 4 bases to trimming and J lost 7 bases; unmatched junction nucleotides: 17. Per germline, CDR1 SGHRS and CDR2 YFSETQ. Written as DNA, the CDR3 is TGCGCCAGCAGCCCGGAGATACTAGCGGGGTCCATTAGGGAGCAGTACTTC. Its translation: CASSPEILAGSIREQYF.

This clone occurred once. The V call is TRBV6-6, the J call TRBJ1-2; D is perhaps TRBD1 (5 bases). The CDR3 has 13 residues. Germline V gene data show CDR1 as MNHNY and CDR2 as SVGAGI (reference sequence). The ends were cut back, 4 bases at V and 6 bases at J, with 12 bases in the middle. CDR3 DNA: TGTGCCAGCAGTTTCGACAGCCGCCATGGCTACACCTTC. Protein product: CASSFDSRHGYTF.

The chain combines TRBV28 with TRBJ1-1; D is perhaps TRBD1 (5 bases). This CDR3 is built from 13 residues. Per the germline V gene, CDR1 is MDHEN and CDR2 is SYDVKM. Trimming left V 2 bases short and J 11 bases short, with 15 bases between. The DNA for the CDR3 is TGTGCCAGCAGTTTAGTCAGTCGGGGGGTCGCTTTCTTT. As protein: CASSLVSRGVAFF.

The J gene is TRBJ1-5, the V gene TRBV21-1. TRBV21-1 is an annotated pseudogene. CDR3 length: 17 amino acids. The CDR3: CASSKALDQVRNQPQHF. The CDR3 DNA follows: TGTGCCAGCAGCAAAGCACTAGACCAGGTACGCAATCAGCCCCAGCATTTT.

V gene TRBV2 combines with J gene TRBJ2-4; a possible D gene is TRBD2 (5 bases). V lost 4 bases and J 0 bases, leaving 13 bases between the germline ends. Germline V CDR1 and CDR2: SNHLY, FYNNEI. The CDR3 contains 16 residues. Here the CDR3 DNA reads TGTGCCAGCAGTGTTAGAGGGTTCGAAGCCAAAAACATTCAGTACTTC. It translates to CASSVRGFEAKNIQYF.